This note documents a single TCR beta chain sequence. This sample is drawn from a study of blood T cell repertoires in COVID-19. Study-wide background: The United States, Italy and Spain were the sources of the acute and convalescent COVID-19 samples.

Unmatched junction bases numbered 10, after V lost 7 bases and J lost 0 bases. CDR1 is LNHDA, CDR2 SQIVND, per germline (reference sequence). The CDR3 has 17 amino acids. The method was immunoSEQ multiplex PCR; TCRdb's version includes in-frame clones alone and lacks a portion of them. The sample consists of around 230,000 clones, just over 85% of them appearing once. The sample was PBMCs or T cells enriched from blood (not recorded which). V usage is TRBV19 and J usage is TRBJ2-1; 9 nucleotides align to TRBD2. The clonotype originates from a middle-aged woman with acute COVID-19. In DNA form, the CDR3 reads TGTGCCAGTAAGATGGGCCTAGCGGGGAGCTCCTACAATGAGCAGTTCTTC. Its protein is CASKMGLAGSSYNEQFF.